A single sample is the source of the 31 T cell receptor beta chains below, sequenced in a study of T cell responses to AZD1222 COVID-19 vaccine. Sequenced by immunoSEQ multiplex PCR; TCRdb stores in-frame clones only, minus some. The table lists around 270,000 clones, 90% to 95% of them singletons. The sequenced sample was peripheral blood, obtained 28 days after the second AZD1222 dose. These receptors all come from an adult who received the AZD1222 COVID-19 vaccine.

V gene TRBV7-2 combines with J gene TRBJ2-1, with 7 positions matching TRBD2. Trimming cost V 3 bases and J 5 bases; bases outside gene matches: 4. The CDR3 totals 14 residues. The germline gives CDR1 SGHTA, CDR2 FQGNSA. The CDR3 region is CASSFRAGNNEQFF. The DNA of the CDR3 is TGTGCCAGCAGCTTTAGAGCGGGGAACAATGAGCAGTTCTTC.

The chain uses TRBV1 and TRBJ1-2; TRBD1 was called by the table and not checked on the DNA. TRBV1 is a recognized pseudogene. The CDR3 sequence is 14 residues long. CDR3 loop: CTSSPTGNDYGYTF. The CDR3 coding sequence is TGCACCAGCAGCCCGACAGGGAACGACTATGGCTACACCTTC.

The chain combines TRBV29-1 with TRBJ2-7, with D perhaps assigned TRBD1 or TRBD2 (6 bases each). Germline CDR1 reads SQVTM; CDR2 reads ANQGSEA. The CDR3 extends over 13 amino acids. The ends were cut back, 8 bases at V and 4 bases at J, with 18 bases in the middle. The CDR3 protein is CSTRGEAPYEQYF. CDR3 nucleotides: TGCAGCACTAGGGGGGAGGCCCCTTACGAGCAGTACTTC.

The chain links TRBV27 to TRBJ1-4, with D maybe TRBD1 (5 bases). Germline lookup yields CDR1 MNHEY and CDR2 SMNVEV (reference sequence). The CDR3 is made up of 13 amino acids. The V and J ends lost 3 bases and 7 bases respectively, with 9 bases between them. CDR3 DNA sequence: TGTGCCAGCAGTTTCCGAGGGGTTGAAAAACTGTTTTTT. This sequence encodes CASSFRGVEKLFF.

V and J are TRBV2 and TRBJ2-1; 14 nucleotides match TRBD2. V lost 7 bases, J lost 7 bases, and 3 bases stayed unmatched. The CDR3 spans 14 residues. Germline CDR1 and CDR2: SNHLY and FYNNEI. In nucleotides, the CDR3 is TGTGCCAGCATGGGACTAGCGGGAGTTAATGAGCAGTTCTTC. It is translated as CASMGLAGVNEQFF.

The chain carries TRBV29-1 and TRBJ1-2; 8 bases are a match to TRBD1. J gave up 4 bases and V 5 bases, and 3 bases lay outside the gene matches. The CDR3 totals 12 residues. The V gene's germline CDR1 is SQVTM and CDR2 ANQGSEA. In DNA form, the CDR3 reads TGCAGCGTTCGACAGGGGACCTATGGCTACACCTTC. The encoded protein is CSVRQGTYGYTF.

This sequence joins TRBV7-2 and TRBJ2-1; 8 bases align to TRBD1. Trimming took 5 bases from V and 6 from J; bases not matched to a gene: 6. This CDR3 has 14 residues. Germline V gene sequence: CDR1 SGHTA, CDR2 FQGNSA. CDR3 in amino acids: CASSPRTGTNEQFF. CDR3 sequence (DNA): TGTGCCAGCAGCCCCCGGACAGGGACCAATGAGCAGTTCTTC.

This chain's CDR3 is CSVGPERYEQYF. In nucleotides, the CDR3 is TGCAGCGTTGGACCCGAGAGGTACGAGCAGTACTTC. The chain couples TRBV29-1 to TRBJ2-7, with no clear D. Deletions cut 4 bases from V and 4 bases from J, with 11 bases between. Germline CDR1 and CDR2: SQVTM and ANQGSEA. The CDR3 loop spans 12 amino acids.

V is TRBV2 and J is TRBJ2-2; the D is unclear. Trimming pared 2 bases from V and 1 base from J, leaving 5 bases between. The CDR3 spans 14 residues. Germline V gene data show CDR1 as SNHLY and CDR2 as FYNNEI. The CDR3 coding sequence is TGTGCCAGCAGTGAAATCCAGAACACCGGGGAGCTGTTTTTT. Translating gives CASSEIQNTGELFF. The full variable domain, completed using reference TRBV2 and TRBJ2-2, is EPEVTQTPSHQVTQMGQEVILRCVPISNHLYFYWYRQILGQKVEFLVSFYNNEISEKSEIFDDQFSVERPDGSNFTLKIRSTKLEDSAMYFCASSEIQNTGELFFGEGSRLTVL.

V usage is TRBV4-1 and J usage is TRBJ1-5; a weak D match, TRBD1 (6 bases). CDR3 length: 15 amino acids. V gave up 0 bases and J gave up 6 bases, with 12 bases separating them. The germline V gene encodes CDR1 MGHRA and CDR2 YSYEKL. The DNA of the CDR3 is TGCGCCAGCAGCCAAGATGGGGCAGGGGCTCAGCCCCAGCATTTT. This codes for CASSQDGAGAQPQHF.

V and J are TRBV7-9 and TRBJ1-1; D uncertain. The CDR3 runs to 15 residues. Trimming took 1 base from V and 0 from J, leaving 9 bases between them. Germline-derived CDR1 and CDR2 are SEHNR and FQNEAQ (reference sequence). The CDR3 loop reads CASSLGVSMNTEAFF. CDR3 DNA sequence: TGTGCCAGCAGCTTAGGGGTCAGCATGAACACTGAAGCTTTCTTT.

CDR3 in amino acids: CASSRGIGSYEQYF. DNA of the CDR3: TGCGCCAGCAGCCGAGGGATTGGGTCCTACGAGCAGTACTTC. The V call is TRBV4-3, the J call TRBJ2-7; TRBD2 might be the D (5 bases). Trimming cost V 4 bases and J 1 base, with 11 bases left between them. From germline, CDR1 is LGHNA and CDR2 YSLEER. The CDR3 spans 14 residues.

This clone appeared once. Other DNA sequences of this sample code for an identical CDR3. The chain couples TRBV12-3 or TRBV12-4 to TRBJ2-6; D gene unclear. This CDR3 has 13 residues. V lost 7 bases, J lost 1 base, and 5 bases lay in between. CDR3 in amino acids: CASTLSGANVLTF. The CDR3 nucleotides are TGTGCCAGCACCTTATCTGGGGCCAACGTCCTGACTTTC.

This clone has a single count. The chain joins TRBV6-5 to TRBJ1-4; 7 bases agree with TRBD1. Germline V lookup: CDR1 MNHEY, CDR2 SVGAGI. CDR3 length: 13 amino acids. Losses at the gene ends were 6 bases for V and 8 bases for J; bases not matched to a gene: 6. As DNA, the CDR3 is TGTGCCAGCAGCGACAGGGTTGCCGAAAAACTGTTTTTT. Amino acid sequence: CASSDRVAEKLFF.

The DNA of the CDR3 is TGTGCCAGCAGCTTAATTAATCGAGGGGCGGGAGATAATTCACCCCTCCACTTT. Translating it yields CASSLINRGAGDNSPLHF. The J gene is TRBJ1-6, the V gene TRBV7-8, with D possibly being TRBD1 (5 bases). The germline V and J ends were trimmed by 2 bases and 5 bases, with 19 bases remaining between them. The CDR3 length is 18 residues. The germline V gene encodes CDR1 SGHVS and CDR2 FQNEAQ.

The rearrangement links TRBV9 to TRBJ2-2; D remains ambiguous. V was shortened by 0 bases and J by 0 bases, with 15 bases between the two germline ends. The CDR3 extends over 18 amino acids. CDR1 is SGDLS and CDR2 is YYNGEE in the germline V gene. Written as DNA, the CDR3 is TGTGCCAGCAGCGTAGCCCCGGTTGGCGTCTCGAACACCGGGGAGCTGTTTTTT. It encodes CASSVAPVGVSNTGELFF.

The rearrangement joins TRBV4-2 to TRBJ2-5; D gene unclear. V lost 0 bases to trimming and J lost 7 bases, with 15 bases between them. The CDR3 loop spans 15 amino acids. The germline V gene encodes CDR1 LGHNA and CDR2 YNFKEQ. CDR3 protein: CASSQEWSRPGTQYF. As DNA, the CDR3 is TGTGCCAGCAGCCAAGAATGGAGCCGGCCGGGGACCCAGTACTTC.

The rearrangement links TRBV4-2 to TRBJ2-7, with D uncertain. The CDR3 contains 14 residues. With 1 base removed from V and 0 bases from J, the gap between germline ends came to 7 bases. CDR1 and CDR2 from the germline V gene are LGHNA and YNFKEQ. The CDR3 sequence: CASSQVGLSYEQYF. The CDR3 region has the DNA TGTGCCAGCAGCCAAGTGGGCCTCTCCTACGAGCAGTACTTC.

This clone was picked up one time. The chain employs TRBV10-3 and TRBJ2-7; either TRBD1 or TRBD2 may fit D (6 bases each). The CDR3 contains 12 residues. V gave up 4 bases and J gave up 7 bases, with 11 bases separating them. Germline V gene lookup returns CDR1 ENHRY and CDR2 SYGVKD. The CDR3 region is CAISGGAGEQYF. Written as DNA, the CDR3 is TGTGCCATCAGTGGGGGGGCTGGGGAGCAGTACTTC.

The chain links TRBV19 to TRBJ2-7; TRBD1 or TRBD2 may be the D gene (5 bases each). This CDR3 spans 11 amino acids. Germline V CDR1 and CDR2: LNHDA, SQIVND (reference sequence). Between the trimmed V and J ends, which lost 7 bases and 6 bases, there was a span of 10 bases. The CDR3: CASTAGAEQYF. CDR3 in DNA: TGTGCCAGTACGGCCGGGGCCGAGCAGTACTTC. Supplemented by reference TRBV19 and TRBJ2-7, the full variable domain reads DGGITQSPKYLFRKEGQNVTLSCEQNLNHDAMYWYRQDPGQGLRLIYYSQIVNDFQKGDIAEGYSVSREKKESFPLTVTSAQKNPTAFYLCASTAGAEQYFGPGTRLTVT.

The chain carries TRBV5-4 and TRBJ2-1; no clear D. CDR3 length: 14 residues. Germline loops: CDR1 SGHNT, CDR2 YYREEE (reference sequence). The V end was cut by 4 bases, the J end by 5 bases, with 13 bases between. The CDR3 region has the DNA TGTGCCAGCAGCACCGACTCGTGGGACAATGAGCAGTTCTTC. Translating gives CASSTDSWDNEQFF.

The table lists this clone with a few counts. CDR3 DNA sequence: TGTGCCAGCAGCTTACGGGGGGCCGACTACAATGAGCAGTTCTTC. Protein sequence: CASSLRGADYNEQFF. The chain uses TRBV7-9 and TRBJ2-1; D may be TRBD2 (7 bases). The CDR3 is made up of 15 amino acids. Germline V gives CDR1 SEHNR, CDR2 FQNEAQ (reference sequence). V was trimmed by 2 bases and J by 3 bases, leaving 11 bases between them.

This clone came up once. The CDR3 DNA reads as TGTGCCAGCAGCTTACAACGGGACTACACCTTCTACGAGCAGTACTTC. This gives the protein CASSLQRDYTFYEQYF. The genes are TRBV7-4 and TRBJ2-7; 7 nucleotides agree with TRBD2. Germline loops: CDR1 SGHVT, CDR2 SQSDAQ. Germline trimming cut 2 bases from V and 3 bases from J; bases unmatched to any gene: 10. The CDR3 has 16 residues.

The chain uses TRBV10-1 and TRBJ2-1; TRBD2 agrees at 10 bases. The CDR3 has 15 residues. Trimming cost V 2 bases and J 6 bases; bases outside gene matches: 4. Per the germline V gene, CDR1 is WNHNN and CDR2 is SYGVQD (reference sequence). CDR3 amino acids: CASSESGGGPNEQFF. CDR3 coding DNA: TGCGCCAGCAGTGAGAGCGGGGGGGGACCCAATGAGCAGTTCTTC.

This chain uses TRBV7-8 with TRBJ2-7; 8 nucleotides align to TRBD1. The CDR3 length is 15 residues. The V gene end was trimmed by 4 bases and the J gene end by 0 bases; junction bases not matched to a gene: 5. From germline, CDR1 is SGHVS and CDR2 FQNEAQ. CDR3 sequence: CASSWTGTSSYEQYF. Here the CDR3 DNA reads TGTGCCAGCAGCTGGACAGGGACGAGCTCCTACGAGCAGTACTTC. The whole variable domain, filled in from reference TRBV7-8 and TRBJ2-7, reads GAGVSQSPRYKVAKRGQDVALRCDPISGHVSLFWYQQALGQGPEFLTYFQNEAQLDKSGLPSDRFFAERPEGSVSTLKIQRTQQEDSAVYLCASSWTGTSSYEQYFGPGTRLTVT.

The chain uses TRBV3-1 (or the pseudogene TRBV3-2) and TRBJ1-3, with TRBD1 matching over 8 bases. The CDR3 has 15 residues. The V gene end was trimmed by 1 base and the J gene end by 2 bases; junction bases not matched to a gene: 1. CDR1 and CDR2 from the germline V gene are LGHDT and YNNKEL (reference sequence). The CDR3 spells CASSQGQGTGNTIYF. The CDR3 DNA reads TGTGCCAGCAGCCAAGGACAGGGGACTGGAAACACCATATATTTT.

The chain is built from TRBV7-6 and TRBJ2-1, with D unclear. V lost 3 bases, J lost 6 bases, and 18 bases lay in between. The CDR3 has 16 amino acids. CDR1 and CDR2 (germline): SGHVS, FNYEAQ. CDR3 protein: CASSFNSAVAANEQFF. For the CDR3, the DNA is TGTGCCAGCAGCTTTAACTCGGCAGTCGCGGCCAATGAGCAGTTCTTC.

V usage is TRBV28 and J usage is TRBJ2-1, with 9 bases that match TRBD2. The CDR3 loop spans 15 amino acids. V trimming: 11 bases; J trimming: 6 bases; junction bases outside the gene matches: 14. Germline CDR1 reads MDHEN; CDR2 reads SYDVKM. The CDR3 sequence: CASSSGTSLFNEQFF. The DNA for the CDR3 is TGTGCCTCGAGTAGTGGGACTAGCTTATTCAATGAGCAGTTCTTC.

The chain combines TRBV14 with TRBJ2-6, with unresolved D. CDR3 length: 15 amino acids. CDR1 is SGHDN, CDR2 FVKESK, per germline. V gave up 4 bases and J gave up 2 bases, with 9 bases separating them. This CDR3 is CASSPLGTGANVLTF. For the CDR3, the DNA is TGTGCCAGCAGCCCACTGGGAACTGGGGCCAACGTCCTGACTTTC.

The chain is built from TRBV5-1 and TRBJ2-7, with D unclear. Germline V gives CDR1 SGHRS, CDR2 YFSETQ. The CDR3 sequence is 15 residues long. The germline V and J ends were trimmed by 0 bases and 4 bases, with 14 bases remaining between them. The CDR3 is CASSLGRRGAYEQYF. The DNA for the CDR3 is TGCGCCAGCAGCTTGGGCCGGAGAGGTGCGTACGAGCAGTACTTC.

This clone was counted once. The CDR3 loop is CASSFRLAGADEQYF. DNA of the CDR3: TGTGCCAGCAGCTTCCGACTAGCAGGGGCGGACGAGCAGTACTTC. This sequence joins TRBV7-2 and TRBJ2-7, with D possibly matching TRBD2 (7 bases). The CDR3 totals 15 residues. CDR1 is SGHTA and CDR2 is FQGNSA in the germline V gene. V lost 3 bases and J 5 bases, leaving 17 bases between the germline ends.